The subject of this entry is one T cell receptor beta chain. These data come from a study of shared clonotypes between healthy human individuals. V gave up 4 bases and J gave up 6 bases; unmatched junction bases: 10. The CDR3 is made up of 15 amino acids. The germline V gene encodes CDR1 SGHRS and CDR2 YFSETQ. A split of CD4+ cells into CD45RA+ naive and CD45RA-negative memory subsets was performed. Deep-level assay runs were performed. In the original analysis: Junction-only sequences produced by ImmunoSEQ had no quality scores, so filtering differed. Profiled with immunoSEQ multiplex PCR; TCRdb holds only in-frame clones, not every one. Clone size and the V and J calls come from that table; the DNA yielded D and trimming. The sample consists of 2 million or so clones, roughly 94% of them appearing once.

The sequenced material came from naive CD4+ T cells sorted from blood. Specified subset: CD45RA+ positively selected. This chain uses TRBV5-1 with TRBJ1-1; TRBD1 matches at 9 bases. The sequence came from a man aged 18 to 30 in good health. The CDR3 sequence is CASSDLQGAIAEAFF. The CDR3, as DNA: TGCGCCAGCAGCGATCTACAGGGGGCGATTGCTGAAGCTTTCTTT.